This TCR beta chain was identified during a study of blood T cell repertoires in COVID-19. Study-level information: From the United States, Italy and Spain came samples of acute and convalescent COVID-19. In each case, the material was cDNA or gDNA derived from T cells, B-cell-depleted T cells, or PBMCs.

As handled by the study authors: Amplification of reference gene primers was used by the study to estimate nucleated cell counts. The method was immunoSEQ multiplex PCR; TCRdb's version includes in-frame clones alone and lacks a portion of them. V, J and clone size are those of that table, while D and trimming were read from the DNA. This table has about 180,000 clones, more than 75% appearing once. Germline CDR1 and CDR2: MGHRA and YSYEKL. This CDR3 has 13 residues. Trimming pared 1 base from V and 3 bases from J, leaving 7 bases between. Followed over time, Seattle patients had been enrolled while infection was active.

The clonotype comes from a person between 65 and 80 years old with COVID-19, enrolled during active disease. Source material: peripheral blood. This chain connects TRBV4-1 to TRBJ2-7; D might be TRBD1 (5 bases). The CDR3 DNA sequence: TGCGCCAGCAGCCAAGGGACATTCTACGAGCAGTACTTC. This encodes CASSQGTFYEQYF.